This T cell receptor beta chain appears in the sequencing data of a study of monozygotic twins with inflammatory bowel disease. Blood, 2 to 2.5 ml, was drawn per donor. Findings and limits, study-wide: A single strong clonotype or signal linked to IBD was not supported. Researchers reported no repertoire similarity difference between concordant and discordant twins, possibly from limited power.

Total RNA amounting to about 3,700 ng went into each TCR library. TCRdb re-called the 5' RACE reads and shows each CDR3 protein once, DNA omitted. The sample table sets out 400,000 or so distinct CDR3 sequences. Concerning this clonotype: Its antigen is not known.

CDR3 size: 12 residues. Per germline, CDR1 SQVTM and CDR2 ANQGSEA. The chain joins TRBV29-1 to TRBJ2-2. This TCR derives from a human donor with ulcerative colitis or Crohn's disease, or a healthy co-twin of an affected twin (not recorded which). Sequenced: blood. This CDR3 is CSVGGNTGELFF.